This section outlines one T cell receptor beta chain sequence together with its context. Germline lookup yields CDR1 SGHRS and CDR2 YFSETQ. V was shortened by 0 bases and J by 4 bases, with 13 bases between the two germline ends. This CDR3 region has 15 residues. Measured with immunoSEQ multiplex PCR; TCRdb has only the in-frame clones, and not every one. Counted here are 45,000 or so clones, around nine tenths occurring once; the ten biggest clones make up around 3%. The data belong to a study of T cells after posttransplantation cyclophosphamide. The specimen was PBMCs. The sequence came from a woman aged 50 to 65 in good health and a related stem cell transplant donor. J is TRBJ1-2 and V is TRBV5-1, with TRBD1 as a possible D gene (5 bases). Written as DNA, the CDR3 is TGCGCCAGCAGCTTGGTAGGGGCACTCCGCTATGGCTACACCTTC. This translates into CASSLVGALRYGYTF.